The 25 T cell receptor beta chains below were found in one sample sequenced in a study of T cells in localized non-small cell lung cancer. The repertoire was sequenced with immunoSEQ multiplex PCR; TCRdb's copy has only in-frame clones and lacks some. The sample includes about 53,000 clones, 65% to 85% of them seen just once. Sequencing used peripheral blood mononuclear cells, obtained before any cancer treatment. The source of these receptors is a man aged 40 to 75 with stage III lung adenocarcinoma.

The gene calls are TRBV18 and TRBJ1-2; D ambiguous. The CDR3 runs to 14 residues. Germline lookup yields CDR1 KGHSH and CDR2 LQKENI. The V end lost 2 bases, the J end lost 2 bases, and 9 bases lay between the germline ends. As DNA, the CDR3 is TGTGCCAGCTCACCATCTGAGAAAAACTATGGCTACACCTTC. Translating gives CASSPSEKNYGYTF.

The chain uses TRBV2 and TRBJ2-4; TRBD2 matches at 10 bases. V shed 7 bases and J 4 bases; nucleotides not matched to a gene: 13. Germline V gives CDR1 SNHLY, CDR2 FYNNEI. This CDR3 region has 17 residues. CDR3 amino acids: CASKPLGGSGGKNIQYF. The CDR3 nucleotides read TGTGCCAGCAAACCCCTGGGGGGTAGCGGGGGGAAAAACATTCAGTACTTC.

This chain links TRBV11-3 with TRBJ1-5; unclear D gene. Germline CDR1 reads SGHNT; CDR2 reads YENEEA. The length of the CDR3 is 13 residues. V was clipped by 1 base and J by 4 bases, with 5 bases between them. The CDR3 sequence: CASSLAQNQPQHF. DNA of the CDR3: TGTGCCAGCAGCTTAGCACAAAATCAGCCCCAGCATTTT.

This chain joins TRBV7-8 and TRBJ2-5; TRBD2 matches 7 bases. CDR1 is SGHVS, CDR2 FQNEAQ, per germline. The trim removed 5 bases at V and 7 bases at J, leaving 10 bases unmatched. The CDR3 runs to 14 residues. CDR3 in DNA: TGTGCCAGCAGCCTACCGCGGGGGTTACGGACCCAGTACTTC. As protein: CASSLPRGLRTQYF.

V is TRBV19 and J is TRBJ2-1; 9 bases are shared with TRBD1. Germline V gene lookup returns CDR1 LNHDA and CDR2 SQIVND (reference sequence). The ends lost 8 bases at V and 2 bases at J; junction bases unmatched: 7. The CDR3 extends over 15 amino acids. The CDR3 nucleotides are TGTGCCAGTTCCGGGACAGGGAGGGCCTACAATGAGCAGTTCTTC. Translating gives CASSGTGRAYNEQFF.

The chain carries TRBV15 and TRBJ1-6; no reliable D call. V was pared by 4 bases and J by 10 bases, with 11 bases between. CDR1 and CDR2 from the germline V gene are LNHNV and YYDKDF (reference sequence). The CDR3 consists of 13 residues. This CDR3 reads CATSTGKASPLHF. The CDR3 nucleotides are TGTGCCACCAGCACCGGCAAGGCATCACCCCTCCACTTT.

The DNA of the CDR3 is TGTGCCAGCAGCGTAGACGGGGGGGCAGCCACAGATACGCAGTATTTT. Its translation is CASSVDGGAATDTQYF. The chain has TRBV9 and TRBJ2-3; 8 bases match TRBD2. The V gene end was trimmed by 0 bases and the J gene end by 2 bases; junction bases not matched to a gene: 5. The germline V gene encodes CDR1 SGDLS and CDR2 YYNGEE. The CDR3 is 16 amino acids.

J is TRBJ2-7 and V is TRBV4-1; D ambiguous. Germline CDR1 and CDR2: MGHRA and YSYEKL. With 0 bases removed from V and 7 bases from J, the gap between germline ends came to 16 bases. The CDR3 length is 15 residues. CDR3 in amino acids: CASSQEAAFTGEQYF. The CDR3 nucleotides are TGCGCCAGCAGCCAAGAGGCGGCGTTTACGGGTGAGCAGTACTTC.

The V gene is TRBV4-2, the J gene TRBJ1-1; tentative D call: TRBD1 (5 bases). Germline CDR1 is LGHNA and CDR2 is YNFKEQ. CDR3 length equals 14 residues. V lost 3 bases and J 6 bases, leaving 14 bases between the germline ends. CDR3 region: CASSHPGILSEAFF. In nucleotides, the CDR3 is TGTGCCAGCAGCCATCCAGGGATACTATCTGAAGCTTTCTTT.

The chain couples TRBV19 to TRBJ1-3; no clear D gene. This CDR3 has 16 amino acids. CDR1 is LNHDA, CDR2 SQIVND, per germline (reference sequence). V lost 4 bases and J lost 1, with 14 bases in between. CDR3 in amino acids: CASSTGSLISGNTIYF. The CDR3 DNA is TGTGCCAGTAGTACAGGCAGCCTAATTTCTGGAAACACCATATATTTT.

The rearrangement links TRBV9 to TRBJ2-2; 11 bases map to TRBD2. Losses at the gene ends were 0 bases for V and 3 bases for J; bases not matched to a gene: 10. The CDR3 consists of 19 residues. The germline CDR1 and CDR2 sequences are SGDLS and YYNGEE. The CDR3 reads CASSVEGSGRAIDTGELFF. The CDR3 bases are TGTGCCAGCAGCGTAGAGGGTAGCGGGAGGGCCATCGACACCGGGGAGCTGTTTTTT.

The chain carries TRBV2 and TRBJ1-1; 7 bases are a match to TRBD1. V shed 3 bases, J shed 4 bases, and the junction held 5 bases outside the gene matches. Germline-derived CDR1 and CDR2 are SNHLY and FYNNEI. CDR3 size: 14 residues. The CDR3 nucleotides read TGTGCCAGCAGTGAGCAGGGGGGTCCCACTGAAGCTTTCTTT. Translation: CASSEQGGPTEAFF. Complete variable domain (other parts from reference TRBV2 and TRBJ1-1): EPEVTQTPSHQVTQMGQEVILRCVPISNHLYFYWYRQILGQKVEFLVSFYNNEISEKSEIFDDQFSVERPDGSNFTLKIRSTKLEDSAMYFCASSEQGGPTEAFFGQGTRLTVV.

This sequence joins TRBV15 and TRBJ2-7, with D unclear. Germline V gene sequence: CDR1 LNHNV, CDR2 YYDKDF (reference sequence). V lost 0 bases, J lost 6 bases, and 12 bases lay in between. This CDR3 spans 14 amino acids. CDR3 in amino acids: CATSRDQLGREQYF. In DNA, the CDR3 is TGTGCCACCAGCAGAGATCAGCTAGGGCGCGAGCAGTACTTC.

This chain joins TRBV7-2 and TRBJ2-5; 7 nucleotides match TRBD2. Germline-derived CDR1 and CDR2 are SGHTA and FQGNSA. This CDR3 contains 17 residues. V was pared by 5 bases and J by 8 bases, with 20 bases of the junction left unmatched. For the CDR3, the DNA is TGTGCCAGCAGCCAGACCGGGAACCCGCTCGGGGGGAGAACCCAGTACTTC. Translation gives CASSQTGNPLGGRTQYF.

This clone was counted only a few times. The chain recombines TRBV7-3 with TRBJ1-1; D remains unclear. This CDR3 spans 13 amino acids. With 5 bases removed from V and 1 base from J, the gap between germline ends came to 8 bases. Germline assignment: CDR1 SGHTA and CDR2 FQGTGA. The CDR3, as DNA: TGTGCCAGCAGCACCGCTGAGAACACTGAAGCTTTCTTT. Protein sequence: CASSTAENTEAFF.

V is TRBV15 and J is TRBJ2-5; no clear D gene. V gave up 3 bases and J gave up 2 bases, with 16 bases separating them. Germline CDR1 reads LNHNV; CDR2 reads YYDKDF (reference sequence). This CDR3 spans 16 amino acids. The CDR3 loop is CATSSPSLGRQETQYF. CDR3 sequence (DNA): TGTGCCACCAGCAGTCCGTCGCTGGGCAGGCAAGAGACCCAGTACTTC.

This clone was recorded only once. This chain links TRBV7-2 with TRBJ1-5; D is undetermined. The CDR3 is made up of 15 amino acids. The V end was cut by 2 bases, the J end by 0 bases, with 8 bases between. Germline V gene lookup returns CDR1 SGHTA and CDR2 FQGNSA. CDR3 nucleotides: TGTGCCAGCAGCTTAATGGTTTATAGCAATCAGCCCCAGCATTTT. Encoded protein: CASSLMVYSNQPQHF.

The CDR3 protein is CASSLMAGQPNTEAFF. The CDR3 bases are TGTGCCAGCAGCTTAATGGCCGGACAGCCCAACACTGAAGCTTTCTTT. The rearrangement links TRBV7-3 to TRBJ1-1; TRBD1 is a possible D gene (6 bases). Trimming pared 1 base from V and 2 bases from J, leaving 14 bases between. CDR1 and CDR2 (germline): SGHTA, FQGTGA. CDR3 length: 16 residues. Drawing the rest from reference TRBV7-3 and TRBJ1-1, the complete variable domain is GAGVSQTPSNKVTEKGKYVELRCDPISGHTALYWYRQSLGQGPEFLIYFQGTGAADDSGLPNDRFFAVRPEGSVSTLKIQRTERGDSAVYLCASSLMAGQPNTEAFFGQGTRLTVV.

The rearrangement uses TRBV7-9 and TRBJ1-2; D is possibly TRBD1 (5 bases). The ends were cut back, 0 bases at V and 6 bases at J, with 14 bases in the middle. The CDR3 length is 15 residues. Germline lookup yields CDR1 SEHNR and CDR2 FQNEAQ (reference sequence). The CDR3 spells CASSLAPASGDGYTF. The CDR3 nucleotides are TGTGCCAGCAGCTTAGCCCCGGCGTCGGGGGATGGCTACACCTTC.

V and J are TRBV4-3 and TRBJ2-7, with 7 bases that match TRBD2. The CDR3 covers 15 residues. CDR1 and CDR2 from the germline V gene are LGHNA and YSLEER. V lost 0 bases to trimming and J lost 2 bases; unmatched junction nucleotides: 4. The CDR3 bases are TGCGCCAGCAGCCAAGAAAGCGGGGCCGCCTACGAGCAGTACTTC. Its translation is CASSQESGAAYEQYF.

This chain connects TRBV11-3 to TRBJ2-1; D may be TRBD1 or TRBD2 (5 bases each). Trimming cost V 5 bases and J 10 bases, with 15 bases left between them. The CDR3 loop spans 13 amino acids. The V gene's germline CDR1 is SGHNT and CDR2 YENEEA. The CDR3 loop reads CASSVRDQGEQFF. The DNA of the CDR3 is TGTGCCAGCAGCGTCCGGGACCAGGGCGAGCAGTTCTTC.

The chain couples TRBV2 to TRBJ1-2, with 9 bases that match TRBD1. J lost 4 bases, V lost 9 bases, and 3 bases had no gene match. This CDR3 region has 12 residues. The germline gives CDR1 SNHLY, CDR2 FYNNEI. The CDR3 DNA reads as TGTGCCAGGATGGACAGGGGCTATGGCTACACCTTC. It yields the protein CARMDRGYGYTF.

The V call is TRBV19, the J call TRBJ2-3; 9 positions agree with TRBD2. This CDR3 spans 14 amino acids. The germline CDR1 and CDR2 sequences are LNHDA and SQIVND (reference sequence). V was pared by 7 bases and J by 4 bases, with 6 bases of the junction left unmatched. CDR3 nucleotide sequence: TGTGCCAGTATTAGCGGGAGTGTCCCAGATACGCAGTATTTT. Its protein product is CASISGSVPDTQYF.

The chain has TRBV6-1 and TRBJ2-1; TRBD1 aligns across 7 bases. Germline V gene sequence: CDR1 MNHNS, CDR2 SASEGT. The junction had 17 bases not matched to a gene; V was cut back by 4 bases and J by 8 bases. The CDR3 extends over 17 amino acids. The CDR3 region is CASSGGGLQGNPDEQFF. In nucleotides, the CDR3 is TGTGCCAGCAGTGGAGGGGGCTTACAGGGGAACCCGGATGAGCAGTTCTTC.

The V gene is TRBV19, the J gene TRBJ1-1, with D possibly TRBD1 on 6 matching bases. From germline, CDR1 is LNHDA and CDR2 SQIVND (reference sequence). Trimming removed 10 bases at V and 4 bases at J, with 16 bases between. The CDR3 covers 13 residues. CDR3 sequence reads: CATKTGRGTEAFF. CDR3 DNA: TGTGCCACAAAAACAGGGAGGGGCACTGAAGCTTTCTTT.